Each of the 12 T cell receptor beta chains below was sequenced from the same sample in a study of T-cell memory formation after mild COVID-19. TCRdb redid the calling of the 5' RACE reads with MiXCR, one entry per CDR3 protein. The sample includes 150,000 to 200,000 distinct CDR3 sequences, 16% seen only once; the top ten take 2% to 2.5%. Sample: PBMCs or a T cell subset sorted from them (not recorded which). The receptors were sampled from an adult woman who had mild COVID-19 (a few samples of this study predate the infection). Cell type and time point are not known.

The chain is built from TRBV29-1 and TRBJ1-2, with D possibly matching TRBD1 (6 bases). The CDR3 extends over 14 amino acids. Trimming took off 4 bases at V and 2 bases at J, with 14 bases between the two ends. CDR1 and CDR2 from the germline V gene are SQVTM and ANQGSEA. The CDR3 region is CSVARDTLNYGYTF. Here the CDR3 DNA reads TGCAGCGTTGCTCGGGACACATTGAACTATGGCTACACCTTC.

The rearrangement uses TRBV9 and TRBJ2-7, with 8 nucleotides matching TRBD2. Trimming took 3 bases from V and 7 from J; bases not matched to a gene: 15. The germline V gene has CDR1 SGDLS and CDR2 YYNGEE. The CDR3 is 16 residues long. Here the CDR3 DNA reads TGTGCCAGCAGCGCCCAGTTTTTGGGCGGGAGGAGGGAGCAGTACTTC. Translating it yields CASSAQFLGGRREQYF.

The chain joins TRBV7-8 to TRBJ2-3; the D gene is possibly TRBD2 (5 bases). This CDR3 is 17 amino acids long. Germline CDR1 reads SGHVS; CDR2 reads FQNEAQ. The V end was cut by 2 bases, the J end by 10 bases, with 25 bases between. The CDR3 is CASSLPVGAARPQAQYF. The CDR3 DNA reads TGTGCCAGCAGCTTACCTGTGGGAGCCGCGCGCCCCCAAGCGCAGTATTTT.

In its sample, this clonotype was seen many times. V usage is TRBV2 and J usage is TRBJ1-2, with D possibly matching TRBD1 (5 bases). Germline values: CDR1 SNHLY, CDR2 FYNNEI. The CDR3 loop spans 13 amino acids. V gave up 5 bases and J gave up 2 bases, with 9 bases separating them. The CDR3 protein is CASSPGRNYGYTF. The CDR3, as DNA: TGTGCCAGCAGTCCGGGACGGAACTATGGCTACACCTTC.

This clonotype was detected many times. The J gene is TRBJ2-7, the V gene TRBV5-1; 8 bases line up with TRBD2. This CDR3 region has 15 residues. The germline gives CDR1 SGHRS, CDR2 YFSETQ. Germline trimming cut 0 bases from V and 6 bases from J; bases unmatched to any gene: 8. The CDR3: CASSLVTAGVSEQYF. DNA of the CDR3: TGCGCCAGCAGCTTGGTTACAGCGGGAGTATCCGAGCAGTACTTC.

A remark on this clonotype: Its ends do not fully match the called genes, so a read error is possible. The chain employs TRBV7-7 and TRBJ2-1, with D perhaps TRBD1 or TRBD2 (5 bases each). The germline V gene encodes CDR1 SSHAT and CDR2 FNYEAQ (reference sequence). The CDR3 loop spans 16 amino acids. CDR3 sequence: CASSLRTGAVINEQFF. The CDR3 bases are TGTGCTAGCAGCTTAAGGACCGGGGCCGTTATCAATGAGCAGTTCTTC.

The V gene is TRBV7-9, the J gene TRBJ1-2, with TRBD1 matching 7 bases. Germline V lookup: CDR1 SEHNR, CDR2 FQNEAQ (reference sequence). The CDR3 loop spans 15 amino acids. The ends lost 5 bases at V and 0 bases at J; junction bases unmatched: 6. The CDR3 region has the DNA TGTGCCAGCAGCATCCAGGGGACAGCTAACTATGGCTACACCTTC. Protein sequence: CASSIQGTANYGYTF.

This clonotype turned up a few times. The chain links TRBV19 to TRBJ1-5; a possible D gene is TRBD1 (6 bases). The CDR3 runs 12 residues. Trimming removed 10 bases from V and 9 bases from J, with 16 bases in between. In germline, CDR1 is LNHDA, CDR2 SQIVND (reference sequence). In nucleotides, the CDR3 is TGTGCCAATGGACAGAGGTCTTCGCCCCAGCATTTT. It encodes CANGQRSSPQHF.

This chain connects TRBV6-5 to TRBJ2-5, with a possible D match to TRBD1 (5 bases). The length of the CDR3 is 13 residues. The ends were cut back, 5 bases at V and 2 bases at J, with 9 bases in the middle. The germline gives CDR1 MNHEY, CDR2 SVGAGI. Written as DNA, the CDR3 is TGTGCCAGCAGTAAGACAGTACAAGAGACCCAGTACTTC. Its translation is CASSKTVQETQYF.

The V call is TRBV12-3 or TRBV12-4, the J call TRBJ2-1; no reliable D call. This CDR3 is built from 11 residues. Trimming shortened V by 6 bases and J by 4 bases, and 4 bases separated the two germline ends. For the CDR3, the DNA is TGTGCCAGCAGGTATTACAATGAGCAGTTCTTC. This translates into CASRYYNEQFF.

The CDR3: CASSPTDGTDTQYF. CDR3 bases: TGTGCCAGCAGCCCCACCGATGGCACAGATACGCAGTATTTT. The V and J genes are TRBV4-2 and TRBJ2-3; D is ambiguous. The germline V gene has CDR1 LGHNA and CDR2 YNFKEQ. Between the trimmed V and J ends, which lost 4 bases and 1 base, there was a span of 9 bases. The CDR3 has 14 amino acids.

This sequence joins TRBV7-2 and TRBJ2-7; D is perhaps TRBD1 (5 bases). The CDR3 consists of 14 residues. V was pared by 0 bases and J by 5 bases, with 11 bases between. Germline lookup yields CDR1 SGHTA and CDR2 FQGNSA. The CDR3 reads CASSLAGEVDEQYF. DNA of the CDR3: TGTGCCAGCAGCTTAGCAGGGGAAGTGGACGAGCAGTACTTC.